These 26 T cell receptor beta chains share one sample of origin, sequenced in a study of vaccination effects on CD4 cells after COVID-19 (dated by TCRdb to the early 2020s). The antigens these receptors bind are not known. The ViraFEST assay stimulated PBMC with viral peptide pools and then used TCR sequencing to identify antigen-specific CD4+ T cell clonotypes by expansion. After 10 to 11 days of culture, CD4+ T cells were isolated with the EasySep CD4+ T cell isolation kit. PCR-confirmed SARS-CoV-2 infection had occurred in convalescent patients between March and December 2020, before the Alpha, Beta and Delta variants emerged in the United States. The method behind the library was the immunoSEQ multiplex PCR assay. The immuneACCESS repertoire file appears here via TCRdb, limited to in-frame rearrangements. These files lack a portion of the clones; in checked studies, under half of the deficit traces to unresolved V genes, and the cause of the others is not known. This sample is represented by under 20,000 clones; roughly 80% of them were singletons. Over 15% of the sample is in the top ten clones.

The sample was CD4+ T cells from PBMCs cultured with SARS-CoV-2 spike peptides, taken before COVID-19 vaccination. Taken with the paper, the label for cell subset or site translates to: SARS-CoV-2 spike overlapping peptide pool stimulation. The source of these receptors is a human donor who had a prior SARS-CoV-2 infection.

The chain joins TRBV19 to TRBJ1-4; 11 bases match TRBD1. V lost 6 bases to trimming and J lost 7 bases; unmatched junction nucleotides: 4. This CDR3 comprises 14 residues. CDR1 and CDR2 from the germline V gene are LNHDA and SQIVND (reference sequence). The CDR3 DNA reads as TGTGCCAGTAGCCGGGGGACAGGGGGTGAAAAACTGTTTTTT. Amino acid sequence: CASSRGTGGEKLFF.

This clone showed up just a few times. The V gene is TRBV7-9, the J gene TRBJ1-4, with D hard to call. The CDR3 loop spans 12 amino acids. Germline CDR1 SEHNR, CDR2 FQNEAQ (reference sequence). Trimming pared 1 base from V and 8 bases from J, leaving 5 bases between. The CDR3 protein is CASSLEGEKLFF. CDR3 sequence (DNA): TGTGCCAGCAGCTTAGAAGGGGAAAAACTGTTTTTT.

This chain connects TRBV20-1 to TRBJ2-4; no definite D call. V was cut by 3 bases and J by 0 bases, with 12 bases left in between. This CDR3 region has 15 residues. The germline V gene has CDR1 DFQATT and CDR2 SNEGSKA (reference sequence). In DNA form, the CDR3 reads TGCAGTGCTAGTGGTAGAAGTCTAGCCAAAAACATTCAGTACTTC. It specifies CSASGRSLAKNIQYF.

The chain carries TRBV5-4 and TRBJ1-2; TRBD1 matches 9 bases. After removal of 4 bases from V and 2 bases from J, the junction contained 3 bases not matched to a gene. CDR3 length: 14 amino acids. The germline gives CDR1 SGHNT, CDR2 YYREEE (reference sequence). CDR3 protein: CASSRGTGNYGYTF. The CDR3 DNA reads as TGTGCCAGCAGCCGCGGGACAGGGAACTATGGCTACACCTTC.

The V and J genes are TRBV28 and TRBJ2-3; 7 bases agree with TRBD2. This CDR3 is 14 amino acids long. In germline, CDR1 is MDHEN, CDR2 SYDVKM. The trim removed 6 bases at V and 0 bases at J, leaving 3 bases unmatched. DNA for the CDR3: TGTGCCAGCAGGCGGGGGACTAGCACAGATACGCAGTATTTT. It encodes CASRRGTSTDTQYF.

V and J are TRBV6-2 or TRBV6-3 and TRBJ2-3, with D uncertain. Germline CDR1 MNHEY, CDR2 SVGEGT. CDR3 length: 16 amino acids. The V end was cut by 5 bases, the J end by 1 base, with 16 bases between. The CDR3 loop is CASSGITTSRTDTQYF. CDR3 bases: TGTGCCAGCAGTGGGATTACGACAAGCCGCACAGATACGCAGTATTTT.

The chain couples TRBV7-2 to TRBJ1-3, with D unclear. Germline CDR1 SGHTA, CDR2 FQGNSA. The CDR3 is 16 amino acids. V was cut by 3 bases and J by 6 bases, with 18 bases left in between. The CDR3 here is CASSLGIGEGENTIYF. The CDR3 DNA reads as TGTGCCAGCAGCTTGGGCATCGGGGAGGGCGAAAACACCATATATTTT.

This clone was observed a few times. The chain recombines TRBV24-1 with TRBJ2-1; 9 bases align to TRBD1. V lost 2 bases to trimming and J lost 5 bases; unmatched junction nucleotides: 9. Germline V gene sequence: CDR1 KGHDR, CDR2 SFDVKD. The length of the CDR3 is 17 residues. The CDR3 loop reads CATSDSHTGGQNNEQFF. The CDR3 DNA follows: TGTGCCACCAGTGATTCCCATACAGGGGGCCAAAACAATGAGCAGTTCTTC.

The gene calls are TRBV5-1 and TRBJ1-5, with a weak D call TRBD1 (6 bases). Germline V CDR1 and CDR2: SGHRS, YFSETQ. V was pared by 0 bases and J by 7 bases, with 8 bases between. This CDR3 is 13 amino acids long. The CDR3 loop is CASSLGTEQPQHF. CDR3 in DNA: TGCGCCAGCAGCTTGGGGACAGAACAGCCCCAGCATTTT.

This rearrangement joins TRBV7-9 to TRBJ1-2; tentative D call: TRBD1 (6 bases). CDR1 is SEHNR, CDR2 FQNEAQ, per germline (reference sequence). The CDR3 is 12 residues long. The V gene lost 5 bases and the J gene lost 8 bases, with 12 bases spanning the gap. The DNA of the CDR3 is TGTGCCAGCAGCGCAGGGGATTACGGCTACACCTTC. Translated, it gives CASSAGDYGYTF.

The CDR3 here is CASSGRGIQPQHF. The CDR3 coding sequence is TGTGCCAGTAGCGGCAGGGGAATTCAGCCCCAGCATTTT. This sequence joins TRBV19 and TRBJ1-5; a weak D match, TRBD1 (6 bases). There are 13 residues in the CDR3. V dropped 6 bases and J dropped 6 bases, with 12 bases sitting between them. CDR1 is LNHDA, CDR2 SQIVND, per germline (reference sequence). The whole variable domain, filled in from reference TRBV19 and TRBJ1-5, reads DGGITQSPKYLFRKEGQNVTLSCEQNLNHDAMYWYRQDPGQGLRLIYYSQIVNDFQKGDIAEGYSVSREKKESFPLTVTSAQKNPTAFYLCASSGRGIQPQHFGDGTRLSIL.

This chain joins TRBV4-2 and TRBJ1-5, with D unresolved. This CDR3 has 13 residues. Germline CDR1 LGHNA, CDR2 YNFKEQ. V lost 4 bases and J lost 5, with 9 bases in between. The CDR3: CASSRVVYQPQHF. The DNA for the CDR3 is TGTGCCAGCAGCCGAGTGGTCTATCAGCCCCAGCATTTT.

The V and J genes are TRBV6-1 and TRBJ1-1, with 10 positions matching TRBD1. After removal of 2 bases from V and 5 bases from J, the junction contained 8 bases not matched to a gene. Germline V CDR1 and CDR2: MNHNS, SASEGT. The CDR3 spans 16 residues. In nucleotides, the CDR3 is TGTGCCAGCAGTGAACAGGGGACAGGGGCTCTAACTGAAGCTTTCTTT. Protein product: CASSEQGTGALTEAFF.

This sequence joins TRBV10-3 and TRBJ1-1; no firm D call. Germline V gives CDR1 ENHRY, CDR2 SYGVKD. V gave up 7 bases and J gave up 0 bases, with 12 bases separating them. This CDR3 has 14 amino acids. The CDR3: CAIKKEVVNTEAFF. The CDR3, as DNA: TGTGCCATCAAAAAGGAAGTGGTGAACACTGAAGCTTTCTTT.

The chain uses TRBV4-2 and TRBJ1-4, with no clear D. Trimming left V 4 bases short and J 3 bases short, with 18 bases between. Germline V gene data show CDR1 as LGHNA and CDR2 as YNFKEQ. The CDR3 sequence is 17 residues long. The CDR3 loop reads CASSRAHQESPNEKLFF. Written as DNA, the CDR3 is TGTGCCAGCAGCCGCGCCCACCAAGAGTCGCCTAATGAAAAACTGTTTTTT.

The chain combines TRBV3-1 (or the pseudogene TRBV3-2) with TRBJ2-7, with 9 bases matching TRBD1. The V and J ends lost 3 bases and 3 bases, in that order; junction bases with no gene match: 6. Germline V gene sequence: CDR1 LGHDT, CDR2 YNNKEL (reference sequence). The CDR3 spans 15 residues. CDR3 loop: CASSQFDRGYYEQYF. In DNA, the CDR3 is TGTGCCAGCAGCCAGTTTGACAGGGGGTACTACGAGCAGTACTTC.

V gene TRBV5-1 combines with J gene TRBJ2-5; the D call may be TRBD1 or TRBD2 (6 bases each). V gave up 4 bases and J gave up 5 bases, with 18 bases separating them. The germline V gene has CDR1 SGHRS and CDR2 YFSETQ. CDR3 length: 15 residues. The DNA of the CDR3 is TGCGCCAGCAGCCGGGGGCAGGGAGGTGGGGAGACCCAGTACTTC. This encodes CASSRGQGGGETQYF.

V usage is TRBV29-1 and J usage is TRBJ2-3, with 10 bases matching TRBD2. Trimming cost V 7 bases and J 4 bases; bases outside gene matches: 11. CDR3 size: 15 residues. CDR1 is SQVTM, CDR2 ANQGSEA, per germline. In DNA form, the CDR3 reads TGCAGCGGGGAAAAGCGGGGGGGAGGGTCAGATACGCAGTATTTT. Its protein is CSGEKRGGGSDTQYF.

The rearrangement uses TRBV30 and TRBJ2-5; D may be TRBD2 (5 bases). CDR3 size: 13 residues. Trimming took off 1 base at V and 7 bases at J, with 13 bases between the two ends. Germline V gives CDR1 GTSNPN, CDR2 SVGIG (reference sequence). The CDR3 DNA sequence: TGTGCCTGGAGTGCGGGATCTCCGGGGACCCAGTACTTC. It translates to CAWSAGSPGTQYF.

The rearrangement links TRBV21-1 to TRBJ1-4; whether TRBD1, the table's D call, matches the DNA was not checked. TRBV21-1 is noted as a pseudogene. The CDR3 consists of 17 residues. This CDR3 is CASSKEMTGGFCEKLFF. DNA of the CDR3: TGTGCCAGCAGCAAAGAAATGACAGGGGGCTTCTGTGAAAAACTGTTTTTT.

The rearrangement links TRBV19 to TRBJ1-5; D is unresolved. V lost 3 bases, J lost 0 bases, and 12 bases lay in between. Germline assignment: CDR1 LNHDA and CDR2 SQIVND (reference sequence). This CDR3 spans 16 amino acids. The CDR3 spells CASSILAPYSNQPQHF. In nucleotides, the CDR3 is TGTGCCAGTAGTATCTTGGCACCATATAGCAATCAGCCCCAGCATTTT. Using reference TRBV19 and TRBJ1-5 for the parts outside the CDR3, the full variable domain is DGGITQSPKYLFRKEGQNVTLSCEQNLNHDAMYWYRQDPGQGLRLIYYSQIVNDFQKGDIAEGYSVSREKKESFPLTVTSAQKNPTAFYLCASSILAPYSNQPQHFGDGTRLSIL.

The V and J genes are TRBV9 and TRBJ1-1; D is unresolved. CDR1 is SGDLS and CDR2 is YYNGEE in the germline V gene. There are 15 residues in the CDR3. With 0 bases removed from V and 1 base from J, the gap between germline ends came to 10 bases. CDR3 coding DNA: TGTGCCAGCAGCGTAGGGGCAACCCGGAACACTGAAGCTTTCTTT. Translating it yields CASSVGATRNTEAFF.

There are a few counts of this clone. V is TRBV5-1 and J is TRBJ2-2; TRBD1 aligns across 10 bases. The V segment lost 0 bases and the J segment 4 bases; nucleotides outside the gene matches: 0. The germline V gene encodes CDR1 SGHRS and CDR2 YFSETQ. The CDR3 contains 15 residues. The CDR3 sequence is CASSLGQGATGELFF. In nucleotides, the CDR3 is TGCGCCAGCAGCTTGGGACAGGGGGCCACCGGGGAGCTGTTTTTT.

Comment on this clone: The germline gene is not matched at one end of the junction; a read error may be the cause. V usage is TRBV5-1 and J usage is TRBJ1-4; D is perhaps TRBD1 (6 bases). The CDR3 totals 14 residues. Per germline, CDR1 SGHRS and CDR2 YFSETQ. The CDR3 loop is CASTLTGGSEKLFF. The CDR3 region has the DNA TGCGCCAGCACCTTGACAGGAGGGAGTGAAAAACTGTTTTTT.

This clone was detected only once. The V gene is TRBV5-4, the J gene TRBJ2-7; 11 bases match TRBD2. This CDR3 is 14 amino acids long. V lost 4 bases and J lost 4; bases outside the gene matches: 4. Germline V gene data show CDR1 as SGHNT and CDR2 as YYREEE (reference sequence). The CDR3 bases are TGTGCCAGCAGCCCAGGACTAGCGGGTTACGAGCAGTACTTC. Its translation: CASSPGLAGYEQYF.

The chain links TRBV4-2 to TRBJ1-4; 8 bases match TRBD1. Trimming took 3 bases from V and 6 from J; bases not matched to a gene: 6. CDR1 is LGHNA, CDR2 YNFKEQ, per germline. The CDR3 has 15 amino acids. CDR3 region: CASSQGQGAHEKLFF. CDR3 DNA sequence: TGTGCCAGCAGCCAGGGGCAGGGGGCGCATGAAAAACTGTTTTTT.